Following are 17 T cell receptor beta chains from one sample sequenced in a study of molecular identifiers for immune sequencing clone quantification. TCRdb analysed the PCR reads with MiXCR anew, one entry per CDR3 protein. The repertoire holds roughly 93,000 distinct CDR3 sequences, with around a fifth as singletons. Material: naive CD8+ T cells from blood, with Jurkat cell RNA spiked in. Documented subset: FACS-sorted CD8+CD4-CCR7+CD45RA+ naive T cells. The source of these receptors is a human donor in good health. Some libraries in this study had Jurkat cell RNA spiked in.

This clonotype was observed at least ten times. This chain joins TRBV19 and TRBJ1-5; the match to TRBD1 covers 7 bases. The CDR3 consists of 16 residues. The germline gives CDR1 LNHDA, CDR2 SQIVND (reference sequence). The ends lost 3 bases at V and 4 bases at J; junction bases unmatched: 9. This CDR3 reads CASSIGTRGENQPQHF. The CDR3 DNA reads TGTGCCAGTAGTATTGGGACCAGGGGGGAGAATCAGCCCCAGCATTTT.

This clonotype was counted at least ten times. The J gene is TRBJ1-1, the V gene TRBV7-9; no clear D gene. The V end lost 5 bases, the J end lost 9 bases, and 7 bases lay between the germline ends. This CDR3 comprises 10 residues. The germline gives CDR1 SEHNR, CDR2 FQNEAQ (reference sequence). CDR3 loop: CASSPYKAFF. The CDR3 bases are TGTGCCAGCAGCCCCTATAAAGCTTTCTTT.

This clonotype was observed at least ten times. This chain connects TRBV4-3 to TRBJ2-2; 12 positions match TRBD2. The germline CDR1 and CDR2 sequences are LGHNA and YSLEER. With V trimmed by 2 bases and J by 0 bases, 4 bases remained unmatched. The CDR3 is made up of 18 amino acids. The CDR3, as DNA: TGCGCCAGCAGCCAAACACTAGCGGGGGGCCCGAACACCGGGGAGCTGTTTTTT. It encodes CASSQTLAGGPNTGELFF.

This clonotype was found many times. The chain links TRBV12-3 or TRBV12-4 to TRBJ2-2, with D unclear. This CDR3 comprises 14 residues. V dropped 3 bases and J dropped 2 bases, with 7 bases sitting between them. The CDR3: CASSFYRNTGELFF. The CDR3 DNA reads as TGTGCCAGCAGTTTTTACCGAAACACCGGGGAGCTGTTTTTT.

The DNA for the CDR3 is TGTGCCAGCAGCGTAACTAGCGGAGTAATTCGGTATGAGCAGTTCTTC. Translating it yields CASSVTSGVIRYEQFF. This chain uses TRBV7-9 with TRBJ2-1, with 8 bases fitting TRBD2. The germline CDR1 and CDR2 sequences are SEHNR and FQNEAQ (reference sequence). The ends lost 5 bases at V and 8 bases at J; junction bases unmatched: 14. This CDR3 has 16 residues.

With respect to this clonotype: At one end, the junction sequence differs from germline, possibly due to a read error. The CDR3 protein is CACSPPDTDTQYF. CDR3 sequence (DNA): TGTGCCTGCAGCCCCCCTGACACAGATACGCAATATTTT. The chain joins TRBV7-9 to TRBJ2-3; D is uncertain. Germline V lookup: CDR1 SEHNR, CDR2 FQNEAQ (reference sequence). The CDR3 length is 13 residues.

Comment on this clonotype: A much larger clone lies a single base off, so this may be a read error. This chain connects TRBV2 to TRBJ2-5; D is unclear. V was clipped by 6 bases and J by 6 bases, with 14 bases between them. Germline V gene sequence: CDR1 SNHLY, CDR2 FYNNEI. The CDR3 covers 13 residues. CDR3 protein: CASRSAYGKTQYF. The DNA of the CDR3 is TGTGCCAGCAGGTCAGCGTATGGGAAGACCCAGTACTTC.

The sample holds many counts of this clonotype. The V call is TRBV2, the J call TRBJ1-5; 9 positions agree with TRBD1. The V and J ends lost 7 bases and 5 bases, in that order; junction bases with no gene match: 6. The CDR3 runs 14 residues. Per the germline V gene, CDR1 is SNHLY and CDR2 is FYNNEI. The DNA for the CDR3 is TGTGCCAGCACTCCAGACAGGGGGTATCAGCCCCAGCATTTT. Translation gives CASTPDRGYQPQHF.

This clonotype was detected only a few times. The chain has TRBV7-9 and TRBJ1-2; D ambiguous. There are 16 residues in the CDR3. Per the germline V gene, CDR1 is SEHNR and CDR2 is FQNEAQ (reference sequence). V was cut by 1 base and J by 3 bases, with 15 bases left in between. The CDR3 here is CASSLEWAAVDYGYTF. DNA for the CDR3: TGTGCCAGCAGCTTAGAGTGGGCAGCGGTAGACTATGGCTACACCTTC. The whole variable domain, remainder taken from reference TRBV7-9 and TRBJ1-2, is DTGVSQNPRHKITKRGQNVTFRCDPISEHNRLYWYRQTLGQGPEFLTYFQNEAQLEKSRLLSDRFSAERPKGSFSTLEIQRTEQGDSAMYLCASSLEWAAVDYGYTFGSGTRLTVV.

Many counts were recorded for this clonotype. The chain combines TRBV7-9 with TRBJ2-5; a weak D match, TRBD2 (5 bases). V lost 1 base to trimming and J lost 0 bases, with 12 bases between them. In germline, CDR1 is SEHNR, CDR2 FQNEAQ (reference sequence). There are 16 residues in the CDR3. CDR3 nucleotide sequence: TGTGCCAGCAGCTTAGTCCCAGCGGAGAACCAAGAGACCCAGTACTTC. Its translation: CASSLVPAENQETQYF.

About this clonotype itself: A much more abundant neighbour one base away suggests this may be a read error. The genes are TRBV28 and TRBJ2-7; possible D gene TRBD1, 5 bases. Germline CDR1 MDHEN, CDR2 SYDVKM. This CDR3 is built from 14 residues. The CDR3 nucleotides read TGTGCCAGCAGTCACAGGACGTCGTCCTACAAGCAGTACTTC. Translating gives CASSHRTSSYKQYF.

A remark on this clonotype: A much more abundant neighbour one base away suggests this may be a read error. The chain employs TRBV12-3 or TRBV12-4 and TRBJ1-1, with D uncertain. The CDR3 totals 16 residues. The CDR3 DNA reads as TGTGCCAGCAGTTTATATACGGCATTTAAGAACTCTGAAGCTTTCTTT. Translating it yields CASSLYTAFKNSEAFF.

This CDR3 is CASSLRVTETQYF. The CDR3 DNA is TGTGCCAGCAGTTTACGGGTCACAGAGACCCAGTACTTC. The chain uses TRBV27 and TRBJ2-5, with unresolved D. The CDR3 runs 13 residues. V was trimmed by 2 bases and J by 4 bases, leaving 8 bases between them. From germline, CDR1 is MNHEY and CDR2 SMNVEV (reference sequence).

This clonotype was observed a handful of times. Since a much larger clone is just one base distant, this may be a read error. Because it lacks the conserved phenylalanine or tryptophan at the end, this CDR3 is likely a read error. The chain has TRBV12-3 or TRBV12-4 and TRBJ2-3; D gene uncertain. V lost 1 base and J 2 bases, leaving 7 bases between the germline ends. CDR3 length: 14 residues. The CDR3 loop is CASSLVPDTDTQYL. For the CDR3, the DNA is TGTGCCAGCAGTTTAGTCCCCGACACAGATACGCAGTATCTT.

This clonotype was recorded at least ten times. This sequence joins TRBV6-5 and TRBJ2-7; TRBD1 might be the D (6 bases). The V end was cut by 6 bases, the J end by 6 bases, with 15 bases between. This CDR3 is 13 amino acids long. CDR1 MNHEY and CDR2 SVGAGI come from the germline V gene. CDR3 sequence: CASRTRGSGEQYF. The DNA of the CDR3 is TGTGCCAGCAGGACCAGGGGTTCGGGCGAGCAGTACTTC.

Concerning this clonotype itself: A read error may be the cause here, since a much bigger clone is one base away. CDR3 amino acids: CANRTHWRPGTQYF. Here the CDR3 DNA reads TGTGCCAACCGAACCCATTGGCGCCCCGGGACCCAGTACTTC. V is TRBV21-1 and J is TRBJ2-5; TRBD1 was called by the table and not checked on the DNA. TRBV21-1 is a pseudogene. The CDR3 is made up of 14 amino acids.

This clonotype appeared many times. The rearrangement joins TRBV9 to TRBJ2-3; D is tentatively TRBD1 or TRBD2 (5 bases each). The CDR3 length is 13 residues. V lost 3 bases and J lost 7, with 12 bases in between. In germline, CDR1 is SGDLS, CDR2 YYNGEE. CDR3 protein: CASSGGGANTQYF. The CDR3 DNA reads as TGTGCCAGCAGCGGTGGGGGAGCAAATACGCAGTATTTT.